The subject of this entry is one TCR beta chain. The antigen it recognizes is unknown. No much larger clonotype is one base removed from it; base qualities were not supplied. The data originate from a study of somatic mutations in cytotoxic T cells in rheumatoid arthritis (dated by TCRdb to about 2017). Context from the whole study: Right after diagnosis and prior to the start of any treatment, about 33 ml EDTA of peripheral blood was drawn from patients. Some T-cell populations stained with V beta antibodies were sorted by flow on a FACSAria II or Sony SH800 to nearly 100% purity, with sorted V beta1+ cells additionally subjected to TCRB sequencing. In newly diagnosed rheumatoid arthritis without treatment, the study examined if expanded CD8+ T-cell clones harbor somatic mutations, relying on TCRB deep sequencing to characterize clonality. A total of around 62 rheumatoid arthritis patients and over 15 healthy controls underwent TCRB deep sequencing. The median ages of the patient and control groups were essentially identical.

Genomic DNA underwent TCRB CDR3 sequencing using the immunoSEQ assay. Per the source publication's procedure: Only a few patient CD8+ clones larger than 1% matched published virus-specific TCRB sequences when compared against them. The analyses included only productive TCRB rearrangements. Clonality was expressed as a Shannon entropy-based productive clonality index, with each clone defined by a unique TCRB CDR3 sequence. Repertoire overlap between two samples was calculated from the template counts of each clone relative to total templates per sample. Flow cytometry-measured V-gene usage correlated with V-gene usage from TCRB sequencing, with a Spearman r of about 0.65. In its TCRdb copy, this immuneACCESS table keeps in-frame sequences only and misses some clones. Where compared with another copy, unresolved V genes explain less than half of these, and the others have no known cause. V, J and clone size are taken as reported in that table, and D and trimming were inferred from the DNA itself. The sample profile shows about 15,000 clones; 77% of them were found once. The top ten clones comprise approximately 15% of the sample.

Flow cytometry confirmed the purity of CD4+ and CD8+ cells that had been isolated by positive magnetic bead selection on an AutoMACS. Initial screening for clonal expansions relied on flow cytometry with a TCR V beta antibody panel, after which sorted CD8+ fractions underwent TCRB deep sequencing for characterization. Peripheral blood mononuclear cells were obtained using density gradient separation with Ficoll-Paque PLUS. DNA was extracted from CD4-enriched, CD8-enriched or PBMC samples with Nucleospin Tissue or Tissue XS kits and quantified with a Qubit 2.0 fluorometer. Here is what the overall study found, with its caveats: An increase of CD8+ clonality with age was seen in patients (Spearman r ~ 0.51) but not in healthy controls. CD8+ T-cell clonality did not differ significantly between rheumatoid arthritis patients and age-matched healthy controls. The largest CD8+ clone made up more than 20% of CD8+ cells in about an eighth of the roughly 65 patients, and blood and synovial fluid shared several identical CD8+ TCRB sequences. The antigen targets of the expanded CD8+ clones were unknown, and absence from virus-specific databases did not rule out viral specificity.

The TCR comes from an adult with rheumatoid arthritis. Material for sequencing was CD8+ T cells sorted from blood.

The sequenced DNA: TGTGCCAGCAGCCGCGGACAGGGGAACAATGAGCAGTTCTTC. The encoded protein is CASSRGQGNNEQFF. Rearrangement joined TRBV7-9 to TRBJ2-1; the junction holds 9 bases that match TRBD1. V is cut back by 5 bases and J by 5 bases, with 4 bases in the junction unmatched. Via the germline V gene (reference sequence), CDR1 is SEHNR and CDR2 FQNEAQ. The CDR3, from cysteine to phenylalanine, totals 14 residues. Of the read, only the CDR3 DNA is kept; its 42 bases are in frame from base 1.